The entry below gives a single T cell receptor (beta chain) sequence along with its context. Its antigen is as yet unknown. The data belong to a study of Tregs in tolerant kidney transplant recipients. Germline V gene data show CDR1 as SQVTM and CDR2 as ANQGSEA. The CDR3 has 13 amino acids. Trimming took 7 bases from V and 6 from J; bases not matched to a gene: 4. Here immunoSEQ multiplex PCR was the method, and the copy in TCRdb shows in-frame clones only, minus some. The table shows about 44,000 clones, with 95% to 96% occurring only once. This sequence originates from a human donor in good health. The chain uses TRBV29-1 and TRBJ1-6; TRBD1 agrees at 9 bases. The sequenced sample consisted of Tregs from blood cultured with allogeneic cells. The CDR3 region is CSAGTGTNSPLHF. CDR3 bases: TGCAGCGCCGGGACAGGGACTAATTCACCCCTCCACTTT.